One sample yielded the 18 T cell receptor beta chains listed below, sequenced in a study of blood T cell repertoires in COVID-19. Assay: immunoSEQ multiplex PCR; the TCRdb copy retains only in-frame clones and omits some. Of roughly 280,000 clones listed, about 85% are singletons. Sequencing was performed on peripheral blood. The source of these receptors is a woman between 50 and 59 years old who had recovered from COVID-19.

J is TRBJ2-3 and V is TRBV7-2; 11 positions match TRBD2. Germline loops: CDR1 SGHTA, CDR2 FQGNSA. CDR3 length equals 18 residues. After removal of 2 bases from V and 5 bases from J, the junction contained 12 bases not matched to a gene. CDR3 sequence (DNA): TGTGCCAGCAGCTTATTGCCGCTAGGACTAGCGGGCCGAGATACGCAGTATTTT. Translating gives CASSLLPLGLAGRDTQYF.

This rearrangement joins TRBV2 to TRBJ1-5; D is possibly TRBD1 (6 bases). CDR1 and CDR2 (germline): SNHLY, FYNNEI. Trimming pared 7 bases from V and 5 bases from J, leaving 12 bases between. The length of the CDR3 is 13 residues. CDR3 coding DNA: TGTGCCAGCACTCGGGGGGCGGATCAGCCCCAGCATTTT. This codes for CASTRGADQPQHF. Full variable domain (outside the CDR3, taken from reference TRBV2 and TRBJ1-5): EPEVTQTPSHQVTQMGQEVILRCVPISNHLYFYWYRQILGQKVEFLVSFYNNEISEKSEIFDDQFSVERPDGSNFTLKIRSTKLEDSAMYFCASTRGADQPQHFGDGTRLSIL.

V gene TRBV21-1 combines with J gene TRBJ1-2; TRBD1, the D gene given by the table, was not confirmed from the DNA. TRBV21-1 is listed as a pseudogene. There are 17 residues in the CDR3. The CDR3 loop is CASSKWRKDSRNYGYTF. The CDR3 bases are TGTGCCAGCAGCAAATGGCGCAAGGACAGCAGGAACTATGGCTACACCTTC.

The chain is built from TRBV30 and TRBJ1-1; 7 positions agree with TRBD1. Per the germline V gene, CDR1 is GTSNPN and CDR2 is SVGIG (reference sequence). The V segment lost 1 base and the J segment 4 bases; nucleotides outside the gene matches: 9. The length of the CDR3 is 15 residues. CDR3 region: CAWSAYRGVGTEAFF. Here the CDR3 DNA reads TGTGCCTGGAGTGCTTACAGGGGTGTCGGCACTGAAGCTTTCTTT.

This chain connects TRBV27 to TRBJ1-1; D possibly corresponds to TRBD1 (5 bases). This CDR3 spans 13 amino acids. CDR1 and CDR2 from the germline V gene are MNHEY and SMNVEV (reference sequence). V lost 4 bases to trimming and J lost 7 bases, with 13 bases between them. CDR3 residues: CASSSRVAGEAFF. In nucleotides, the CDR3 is TGTGCCAGCAGTTCCAGGGTAGCTGGTGAAGCTTTCTTT.

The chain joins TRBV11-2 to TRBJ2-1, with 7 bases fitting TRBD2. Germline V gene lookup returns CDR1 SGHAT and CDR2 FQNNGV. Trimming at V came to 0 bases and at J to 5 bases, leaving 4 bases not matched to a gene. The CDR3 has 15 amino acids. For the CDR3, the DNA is TGTGCCAGCAGCTTAGATGTGGGAGGGCACAATGAGCAGTTCTTC. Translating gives CASSLDVGGHNEQFF.

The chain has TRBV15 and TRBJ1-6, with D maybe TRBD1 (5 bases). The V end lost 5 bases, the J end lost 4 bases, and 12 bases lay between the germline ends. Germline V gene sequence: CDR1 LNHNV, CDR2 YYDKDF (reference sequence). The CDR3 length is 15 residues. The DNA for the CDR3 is TGTGCCACCAGCGGGCCGGGGGAGTATAATTCACCCCTCCACTTT. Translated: CATSGPGEYNSPLHF.

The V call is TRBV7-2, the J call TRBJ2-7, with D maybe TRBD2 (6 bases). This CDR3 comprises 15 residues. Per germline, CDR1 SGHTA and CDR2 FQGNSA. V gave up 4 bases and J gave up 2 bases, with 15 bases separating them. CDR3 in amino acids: CASSSGGVAAYEQYF. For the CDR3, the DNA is TGTGCCAGCAGCTCCGGTGGGGTAGCGGCCTACGAGCAGTACTTC.

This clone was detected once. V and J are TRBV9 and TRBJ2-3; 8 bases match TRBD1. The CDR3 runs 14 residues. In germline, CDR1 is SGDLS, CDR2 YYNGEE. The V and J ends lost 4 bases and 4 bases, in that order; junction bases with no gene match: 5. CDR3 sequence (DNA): TGTGCCAGCAGCTTCCGACAGGGGCCAGATACGCAGTATTTT. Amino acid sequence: CASSFRQGPDTQYF. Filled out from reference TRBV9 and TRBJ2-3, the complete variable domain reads DSGVTQTPKHLITATGQRVTLRCSPRSGDLSVYWYQQSLDQGLQFLIQYYNGEERAKGNILERFSAQQFPDLHSELNLSSLELGDSALYFCASSFRQGPDTQYFGPGTRLTVL.

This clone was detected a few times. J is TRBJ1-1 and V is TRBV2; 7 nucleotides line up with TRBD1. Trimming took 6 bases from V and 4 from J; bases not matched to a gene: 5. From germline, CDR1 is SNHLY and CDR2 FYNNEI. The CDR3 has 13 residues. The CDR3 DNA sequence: TGTGCCAGCAGCCAGACAGGGTCCACTGAAGCTTTCTTT. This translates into CASSQTGSTEAFF. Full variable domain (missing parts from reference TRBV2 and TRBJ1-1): EPEVTQTPSHQVTQMGQEVILRCVPISNHLYFYWYRQILGQKVEFLVSFYNNEISEKSEIFDDQFSVERPDGSNFTLKIRSTKLEDSAMYFCASSQTGSTEAFFGQGTRLTVV.

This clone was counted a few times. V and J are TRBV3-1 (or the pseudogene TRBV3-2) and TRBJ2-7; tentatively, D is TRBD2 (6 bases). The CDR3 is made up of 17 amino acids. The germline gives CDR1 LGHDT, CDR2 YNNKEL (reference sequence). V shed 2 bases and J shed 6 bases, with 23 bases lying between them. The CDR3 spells CASSQFEGGTDFGEQYF. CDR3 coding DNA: TGTGCCAGCAGCCAATTCGAAGGCGGGACTGACTTTGGCGAGCAGTACTTC.

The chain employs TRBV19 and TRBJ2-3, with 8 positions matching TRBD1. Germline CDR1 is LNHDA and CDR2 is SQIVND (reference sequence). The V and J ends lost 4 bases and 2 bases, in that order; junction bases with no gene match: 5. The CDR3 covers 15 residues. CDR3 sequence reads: CASSTTGANTDTQYF. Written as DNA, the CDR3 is TGTGCCAGTAGTACGACAGGGGCCAACACAGATACGCAGTATTTT.

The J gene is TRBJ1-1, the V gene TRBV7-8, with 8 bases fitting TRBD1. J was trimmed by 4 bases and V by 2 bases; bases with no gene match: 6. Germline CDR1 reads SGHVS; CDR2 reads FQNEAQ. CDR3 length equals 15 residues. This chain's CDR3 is CASSLLTGASTEAFF. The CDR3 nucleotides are TGTGCCAGCAGCTTATTGACAGGGGCGAGCACTGAAGCTTTCTTT. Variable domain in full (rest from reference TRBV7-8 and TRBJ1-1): GAGVSQSPRYKVAKRGQDVALRCDPISGHVSLFWYQQALGQGPEFLTYFQNEAQLDKSGLPSDRFFAERPEGSVSTLKIQRTQQEDSAVYLCASSLLTGASTEAFFGQGTRLTVV.

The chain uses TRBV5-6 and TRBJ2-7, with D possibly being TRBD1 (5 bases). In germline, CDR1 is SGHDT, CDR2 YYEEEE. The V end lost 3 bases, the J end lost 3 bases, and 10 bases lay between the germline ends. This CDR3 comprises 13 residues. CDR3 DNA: TGTGCCAGCAGCTCGGCAGGGCGCTACGAGCAGTACTTC. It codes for CASSSAGRYEQYF.

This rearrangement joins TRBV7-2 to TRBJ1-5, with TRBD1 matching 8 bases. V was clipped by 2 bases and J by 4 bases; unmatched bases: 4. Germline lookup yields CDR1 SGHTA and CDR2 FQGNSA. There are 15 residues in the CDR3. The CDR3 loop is CASSLQGARNQPQHF. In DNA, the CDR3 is TGTGCCAGCAGCTTACAGGGGGCGCGGAATCAGCCCCAGCATTTT.

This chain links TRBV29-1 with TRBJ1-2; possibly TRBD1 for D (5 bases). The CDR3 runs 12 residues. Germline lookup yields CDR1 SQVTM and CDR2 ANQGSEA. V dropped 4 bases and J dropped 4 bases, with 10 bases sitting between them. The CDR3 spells CSVAEGAYGYTF. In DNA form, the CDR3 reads TGCAGCGTTGCCGAAGGGGCCTATGGCTACACCTTC.

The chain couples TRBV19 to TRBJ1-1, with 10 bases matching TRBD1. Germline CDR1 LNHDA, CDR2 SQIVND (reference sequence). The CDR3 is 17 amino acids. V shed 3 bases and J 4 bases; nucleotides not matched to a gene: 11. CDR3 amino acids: CASSMNGRDRGSTEAFF. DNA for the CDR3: TGTGCCAGTAGTATGAATGGTAGGGACAGGGGTTCCACTGAAGCTTTCTTT.

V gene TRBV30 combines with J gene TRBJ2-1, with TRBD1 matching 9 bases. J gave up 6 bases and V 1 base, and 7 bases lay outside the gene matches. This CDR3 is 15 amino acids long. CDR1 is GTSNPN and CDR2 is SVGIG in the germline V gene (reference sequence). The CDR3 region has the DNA TGTGCCTGGAGTGCCATAGGGACAGGGTCCAATGAGCAGTTCTTC. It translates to CAWSAIGTGSNEQFF.